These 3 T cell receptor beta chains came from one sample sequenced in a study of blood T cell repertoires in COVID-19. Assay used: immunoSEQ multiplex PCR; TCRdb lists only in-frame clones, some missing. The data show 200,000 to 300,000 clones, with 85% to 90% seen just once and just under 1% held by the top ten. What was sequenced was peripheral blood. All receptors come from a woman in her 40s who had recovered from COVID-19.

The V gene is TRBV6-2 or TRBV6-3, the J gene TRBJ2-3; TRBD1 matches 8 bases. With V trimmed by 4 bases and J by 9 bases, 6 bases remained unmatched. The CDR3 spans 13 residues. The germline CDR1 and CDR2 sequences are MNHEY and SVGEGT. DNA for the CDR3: TGTGCCAGCAGTTGGTCGGGACAGGCCACGCAGTATTTT. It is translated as CASSWSGQATQYF.

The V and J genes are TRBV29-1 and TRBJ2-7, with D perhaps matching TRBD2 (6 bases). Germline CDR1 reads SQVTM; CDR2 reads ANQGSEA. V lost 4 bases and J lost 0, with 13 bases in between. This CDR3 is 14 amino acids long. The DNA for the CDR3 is TGCAGCGTTGGGGCGGGGCTGAGCTCCTACGAGCAGTACTTC. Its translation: CSVGAGLSSYEQYF.

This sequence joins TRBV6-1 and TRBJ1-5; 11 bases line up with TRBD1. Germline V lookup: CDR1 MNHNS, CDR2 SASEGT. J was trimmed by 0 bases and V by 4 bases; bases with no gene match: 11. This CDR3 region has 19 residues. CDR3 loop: CASSGAGTGGPNSNQPQHF. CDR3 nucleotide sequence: TGTGCCAGCAGTGGGGCGGGGACAGGGGGACCTAATAGCAATCAGCCCCAGCATTTT.